These T cell receptor beta chains were read from a single sample in a study of T cell changes during pregnancy in multiple sclerosis. Some clones are missing from TCRdb's copy, which holds only in-frame ones; the method was immunoSEQ multiplex PCR. The data show roughly 73,000 clones, 90% to 95% seen once. Sequencing was performed on peripheral blood, taken in the second trimester of pregnancy. The receptors derive from a female donor in good health, enrolled as a control in a pregnancy study. CDR3s include the opening cysteine and the closing phenylalanine or tryptophan. D genes are given only for firm matches. The size entry is marked missing in some rows and otherwise reads once, few, many or a size class.

cdr3_nt	cdr3_aa	d_call	clone_size	v_call	j_call
TGTGCCAGCAGCCCGACAGGGGGCCGGGGATGGCAGTACTTC	CASSPTGGRGWQYF	TRBD1	-	TRBV5-6	TRBJ2-7
TGTGCCAGCAGCCAGGGCCAACGGGACACCGGGGAGCTGTTTTTT	CASSQGQRDTGELFF	-	-	TRBV7-8	TRBJ2-2
TGTGCCAGCAGCTCCAGTAGCAATCAGCCCCAGCATTTT	CASSSSSNQPQHF	-	-	TRBV5-5	TRBJ1-5
TGTGCCAGTAGTACTCCTGGCGGGGGGCTGGGAAACACCATATATTTT	CASSTPGGGLGNTIYF	-	-	TRBV19	TRBJ1-3
TGTGCCAGCAGTCCAGCGGGGGCCCGAGGGACCCAGTACTTC	CASSPAGARGTQYF	TRBD2	-	TRBV6-6	TRBJ2-5
TGTGCCAGCAGCGCCGGACAGACCTATGGCTACACCTTC	CASSAGQTYGYTF	-	-	TRBV9	TRBJ1-2
TGTGCCAGCAGCTTAGGCGGCTTCTCTGGAAACACCATATATTTT	CASSLGGFSGNTIYF	-	-	TRBV11-3	TRBJ1-3
TGTGCCAGCAGCCCCCGGGACACCTTAGGGAACACCGGGGAGCTGTTTTTT	CASSPRDTLGNTGELFF	-	-	TRBV9	TRBJ2-2
TGTGCCTGGAGTTCTTATAGCAATCAGCCCCAGCATTTT	CAWSSYSNQPQHF	-	-	TRBV30	TRBJ1-5
TGTGCCAGCAGCCCAGATTGGTACGAGCAGTACTTC	CASSPDWYEQYF	-	once	TRBV7-9	TRBJ2-7
TGCGCCAGCAGCCAAGACGGTGAAGAGACCCAGTACTTC	CASSQDGEETQYF	-	-	TRBV4-1	TRBJ2-5
TGCGCCAGCAGCCTACACGCTCCAGGGCTTAGGCCGAACACTGAAGCTTTCTTT	CASSLHAPGLRPNTEAFF	-	-	TRBV4-3	TRBJ1-1
TGTGCCATCAGGACTAGCGGGGTCACCGGGGAGCTGTTTTTT	CAIRTSGVTGELFF	TRBD2	-	TRBV10-3	TRBJ2-2
TGTGCCAGCTCACCAGGGGGGACCTACGAGCAGTACTTC	CASSPGGTYEQYF	-	-	TRBV18	TRBJ2-7
TGTGCCAGCAGTGTATCCGCGGGTTGGAGTGAGCAGTTCTTC	CASSVSAGWSEQFF	-	once	TRBV6-5	TRBJ2-1
TGTGCCAGCAGCTCCCAGCGACTAGCGGGGGCTTGGAGGGATACGCAGTATTTT	CASSSQRLAGAWRDTQYF	TRBD2	-	TRBV7-8	TRBJ2-3
TGTGCCAGCAGTTACCTCGCCGGGAATAATCAGCCCCAGCATTTT	CASSYLAGNNQPQHF	-	-	TRBV6-5	TRBJ1-5
TGTGCCAGCCTTGGGACAGGGGACACCGGGGAGCTGTTTTTT	CASLGTGDTGELFF	TRBD1	-	TRBV19	TRBJ2-2
TGTGCCACCAGCAGAGACGGGACCGGGAGCGCCGCCTACGAGCAGTACTTC	CATSRDGTGSAAYEQYF	-	-	TRBV15	TRBJ2-7
TGTGCCAGCAGTCCTCCGGGGTACAGCACTGAAGCTTTCTTT	CASSPPGYSTEAFF	-	-	TRBV28	TRBJ1-1
TGTGCTAGTGGTTTGGTTGGGCCAGGGGCGTCGAACACTGAAGCTTTCTTT	CASGLVGPGASNTEAFF	-	-	TRBV12-5	TRBJ1-1
TGTGCGGGGCTAGTAAACACTGAAGCTTTCTTT	CAGLVNTEAFF	-	-	TRBV19	TRBJ1-1
TGTGCCAGCAGTTTAAACTGGCGGGCCTACGAGCAGTACTTC	CASSLNWRAYEQYF	-	-	TRBV27	TRBJ2-7